The entry below gives a single T cell receptor beta chain sequence along with its context. No antigen is known for it. No base quality values were provided; no much bigger clone lies one nucleotide off. The source of the sample is a study of T cell repertoires in aging, cancer and after chemotherapy (dated by TCRdb to between 2019 and 2020). For the wider study: The donors fell into six age groups ranging from 30 or younger to 70 or older, and each group had at least three individuals. A cohort of more than 200 cancer patients (about 93 with hematological and some 120 with solid cancers) was assembled, and approximately 95 healthy donors were included as a reference group. The full dataset contained around 10 million TCR reads. Peripheral blood TCR beta repertoires from healthy donors and cancer patients were profiled to examine immunoaging and T cell reconstitution after chemotherapy. TCR repertoires from healthy donor controls were recorded over periods of several months to years and showed clear clonal overlap between repeated samplings. The research as a whole found: Compared with age-matched healthy donors, untreated patients with either hematological or solid cancers had significantly lower TCR diversity in the blood along with higher clonality. In healthy donors, the decline in TCR diversity with age was mainly explained by loss of richness, whereas in cancer patients loss of evenness was also found to contribute. In both cancer cohorts, median generation probability rose over the chemotherapy interval, which suggests that the repertoire was reconstituted through rebound thymic output. The authors noted that the repertoire data do not allow conclusions about immunological memory after chemotherapy.

Genomic DNA extracted from peripheral blood, rather than sorted cells or RNA, was used as the source for amplification of TCR beta rearrangements. From cysteine to phenylalanine, the CDR3 is 17 amino acids long. Only CDR3 DNA is held: 51 bases, read in frame from base 1. Looking up the germline V gene yields CDR1 SGHRS and CDR2 YFSETQ. V was cut back by 5 bases and J by 4 bases, leaving a gap of 21 bases between them. Rearranged TRB sequences spanning V, D and J segments were amplified by multiplex touch-down PCR using a mixed TRB-A/B primer pool. Illumina adapters and sample indices were attached to the amplicons in two consecutive PCR reactions using Phusion HS II polymerase. Amplicons were gel-purified with the NucleoSpin Gel and PCR Clean-up kit, then checked with Qubit and an Agilent 2100 Bioanalyzer. Libraries were sequenced on an Illumina MiSeq using 600-cycle, single-indexed, paired-end runs. The original pipeline was this. TRB sequences were processed with MiXCR versions 2.12 and 3.0.5. Each unique CDR3 nucleotide sequence was counted as one clone, and only productive sequences with at least two reads were retained. Repertoire metrics included Shannon diversity, evenness, clonality (one minus evenness), and alpha-parameterized diversity profiles from alpha 0 to 5. The IGoR algorithm was used to calculate generation probabilities of clones in the paired pre- and post-chemotherapy samples. The public reads were quality trimmed at Q25 with fastp and then assembled into clones with MiXCR by TCRdb, keeping productive beta chains. Rows matching on CDR3 protein sequence are summarized as one entry with the most common DNA and genes. TCRdb, not the original authors, processed these V and J calls. The sample table shows approximately 6,400 distinct CDR3 sequences, and roughly 35% are seen once. The ten largest clones add up to roughly 40% of the sample.

Sequencing input: blood. Recombination connected TRBV5-1 to TRBJ2-2; TRBD1 is a weak D gene call, 6 bases matching. This clonotype was obtained from a human donor in good health. The CDR3 sequence is CASSPPTATGTTGELFF. Read as DNA, the sequence is TGCGCCAGCAGTCCCCCCACCGCGACAGGAACCACCGGGGAGCTGTTTTTT.